Given below is one T cell receptor (delta chain) in context. Its antigen has not been determined. No qualities accompany the bases; no much larger clone lies one base away. Library construction relied on PCR. Sequencing instrument: Illumina MiSeq. With CATT, TCRdb called clones again from the public reads; duplicate DNA rows were later joined. The sample includes about 14,000 delta-chain clones, with around 50% observed a single time. Jointly, the top ten make up over 1.2% of the sample. This sample stems from a study of human gamma delta and Vdelta1 T cells (dated by TCRdb to 2016 to 2019). General notes on the study: Delta One T cells, Vd1+ gamma-delta T cells, were investigated in the study as cytotoxic effectors against acute myeloid leukemia. The paper as a whole reports these results and caveats: Delta One T cells were reported as polyclonal and as showing broad cytotoxic targeting of acute myeloid leukemia.

Counted from cysteine to phenylalanine, this CDR3 has 17 amino acids. CDR3 DNA only is kept here, 51 bases in frame from base 1. Per the germline V gene, TSWWSYY is the CDR1 and QGS is the CDR2. Trimming accounts for 3 bases at V and 0 bases at J, while the number of junction bases matched to no gene is 10. Sequenced material: Vdelta1 gamma-delta T cells from blood grown in culture (DOT cells). The cell subset or site label, as the study defines it: Delta One T cells, in vitro expanded/differentiated Vd1+ gamma-delta T cells. This sequence uses TRDV1 and TRDJ1, with TRDD2 identical over 7 junction bases. The source of this sequence is a human donor in good health. The base sequence is TGTGCTCTTGGGGATAGGCCTTCCTCTTCGTACACCGATAAACTCATCTTT. Its coded protein is CALGDRPSSSYTDKLIF.